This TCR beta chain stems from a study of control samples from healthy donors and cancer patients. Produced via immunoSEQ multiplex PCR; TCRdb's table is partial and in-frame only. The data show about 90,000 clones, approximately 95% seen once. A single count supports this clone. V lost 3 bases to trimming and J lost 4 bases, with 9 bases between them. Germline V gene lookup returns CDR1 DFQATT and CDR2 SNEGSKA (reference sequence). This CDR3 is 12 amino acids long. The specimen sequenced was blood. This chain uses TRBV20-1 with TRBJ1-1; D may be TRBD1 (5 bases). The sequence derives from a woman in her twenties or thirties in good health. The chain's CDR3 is CSASSRATEAFF. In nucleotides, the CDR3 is TGCAGTGCTAGTAGCAGGGCCACTGAAGCTTTCTTT.